The clone carrying this T cell receptor (beta chain) was seen only a few times. Its specificity is unknown. TCRdb analysed the reads with MiXCR anew, one entry per CDR3 protein. The table includes around 180,000 distinct CDR3 sequences, about 21% detected once. The record originates from a study of T cell repertoires in cytomegalovirus infection. Whole-study results and caveats: HLA-C-restricted, CMV-specific TCR beta clonotypes were dominant ex vivo. Identification of carriers of CMV plus the relevant HLA was achieved through cumulative public TCR beta family frequency.

Input material: PBMCs. This receptor was identified in a human donor in good health (CMV status not recorded). Some clones in this sample may be carry-over from other donors' samples.

The CDR3 region has the DNA TGTGCCAGCAGTCACGCCCCACGACGGGGAAACACCATATATTTT. As protein: CASSHAPRRGNTIYF. The chain employs TRBV12-3 or TRBV12-4 and TRBJ1-3; D gene ambiguous. CDR3 length: 15 residues. V was pared by 5 bases and J by 4 bases, with 15 bases between.